The next 29 T cell receptor beta chains were all read from a single sample in a study of blood T cell repertoires in COVID-19. Sequenced by immunoSEQ multiplex PCR; TCRdb stores in-frame clones only, minus some. The repertoire holds about 72,000 clones, 75% to 90% seen once, with under 40% in the top ten. The sample taken for sequencing was peripheral blood. The receptors were sampled from an elderly woman with active or convalescent COVID-19.

This clone was recorded once. The chain has TRBV19 and TRBJ1-1; TRBD1 is a possible D gene (5 bases). Germline V gene lookup returns CDR1 LNHDA and CDR2 SQIVND (reference sequence). The CDR3 extends over 13 amino acids. Trimming took 5 bases from V and 1 from J, leaving 8 bases between them. The CDR3 DNA is TGTGCCAGTAGTTCTCAGGGGAACACTGAAGCTTTCTTT. It specifies CASSSQGNTEAFF.

The chain has TRBV27 and TRBJ2-3; weak D call: TRBD2 (6 bases). Per germline, CDR1 MNHEY and CDR2 SMNVEV (reference sequence). This CDR3 region has 15 residues. Trimming shortened V by 3 bases and J by 3 bases, and 13 bases separated the two germline ends. The CDR3 loop is CASSFRDSATDTQYF. In nucleotides, the CDR3 is TGTGCCAGCAGTTTCCGGGACTCAGCAACAGATACGCAGTATTTT.

The rearrangement joins TRBV10-3 to TRBJ1-2, with unresolved D. The CDR3 consists of 13 residues. Germline assignment: CDR1 ENHRY and CDR2 SYGVKD. V lost 4 bases and J 2 bases, leaving 8 bases between the germline ends. The CDR3 DNA reads as TGTGCCATCAGTGGGGCAGAAAACTATGGCTACACCTTC. Its protein is CAISGAENYGYTF.

V gene TRBV7-6 combines with J gene TRBJ2-5; TRBD2 agrees at 13 bases. Germline assignment: CDR1 SGHVS and CDR2 FNYEAQ. This CDR3 region has 18 residues. V was clipped by 3 bases and J by 2 bases; unmatched bases: 9. This CDR3 reads CASSFSHRLAGGQETQYF. In nucleotides, the CDR3 is TGTGCCAGCAGCTTTAGCCACAGACTAGCGGGGGGACAAGAGACCCAGTACTTC.

V and J are TRBV30 and TRBJ2-1; 8 positions match TRBD2. This CDR3 is built from 13 residues. The trim removed 3 bases at V and 10 bases at J, leaving 8 bases unmatched. CDR1 is GTSNPN and CDR2 is SVGIG in the germline V gene (reference sequence). CDR3 in amino acids: CAWSIGGAAEQFF. The DNA for the CDR3 is TGTGCCTGGAGCATCGGGGGGGCTGCGGAGCAGTTCTTC.

This chain joins TRBV11-2 and TRBJ2-1, with a weak D call TRBD1 (5 bases). The CDR3 extends over 13 amino acids. Germline CDR1 is SGHAT and CDR2 is FQNNGV. V gave up 4 bases and J gave up 7 bases, with 11 bases separating them. The CDR3 nucleotides are TGTGCCAGCAGCTCCGGACACTTGAATGAGCAGTTCTTC. It is translated as CASSSGHLNEQFF.

The CDR3, as DNA: TGTGCCAGCAGCTTAGCCGTGACAGGGGGCAACACTGAAGCTTTCTTT. It yields the protein CASSLAVTGGNTEAFF. This sequence joins TRBV7-9 and TRBJ1-1; TRBD1 aligns across 10 bases. The CDR3 is made up of 16 amino acids. Germline V gene sequence: CDR1 SEHNR, CDR2 FQNEAQ (reference sequence). V was pared by 0 bases and J by 2 bases, with 3 bases of the junction left unmatched.

This chain connects TRBV23-1 to TRBJ2-2, with 9 nucleotides matching TRBD1. TRBV23-1 is an ORF, and what it does is uncertain. The V and J ends lost 2 bases and 7 bases, in that order; junction bases with no gene match: 11. The CDR3 is 17 amino acids. As DNA, the CDR3 is TGCGCCAGCAGTCAAACTAACAGGGGGCGGTACGGCGGGGAGCTGTTTTTT. Amino acid sequence: CASSQTNRGRYGGELFF.

A single count supports this clone. J is TRBJ1-5 and V is TRBV19, with 8 bases matching TRBD1. The CDR3 is 17 amino acids. CDR1 and CDR2 from the germline V gene are LNHDA and SQIVND (reference sequence). The V segment lost 3 bases and the J segment 3 bases; nucleotides outside the gene matches: 10. CDR3 amino acids: CASSIRTGGGFNQPQHF. The CDR3 nucleotides read TGTGCCAGTAGTATCCGAACAGGGGGGGGGTTCAATCAGCCCCAGCATTTT. The variable domain in full, with the rest retrieved from reference TRBV19 and TRBJ1-5, is DGGITQSPKYLFRKEGQNVTLSCEQNLNHDAMYWYRQDPGQGLRLIYYSQIVNDFQKGDIAEGYSVSREKKESFPLTVTSAQKNPTAFYLCASSIRTGGGFNQPQHFGDGTRLSIL.

The CDR3 nucleotides read TGTGCCAGCAGTTACTCCCCGGACCGAGGGAACACCATATATTTT. Protein: CASSYSPDRGNTIYF. This chain joins TRBV6-5 and TRBJ1-3; D is unclear. Germline V gives CDR1 MNHEY, CDR2 SVGAGI. This CDR3 comprises 15 residues. With 0 bases removed from V and 7 bases from J, the gap between germline ends came to 13 bases.

This clone was found once. The chain couples TRBV12-5 to TRBJ2-7, with a tentative D call TRBD2 (6 bases). Germline V CDR1 and CDR2: LGHNT, FRNRAP. Deletions cut 5 bases from V and 8 bases from J, with 7 bases between. The CDR3 has 10 residues. CDR3 nucleotides: TGTGCTAGTGGTGCGGGACAGCAGTACTTC. Its protein is CASGAGQQYF. The full variable domain, in which reference TRBV12-5 and TRBJ2-7 provide the parts outside the CDR3, is DARVTQTPRHKVTEMGQEVTMRCQPILGHNTVFWYRQTMMQGLELLAYFRNRAPLDDSGMPKDRFSAEMPDATLATLKIQPSEPRDSAVYFCASGAGQQYFGPGTRLTVT.

The chain is built from TRBV28 and TRBJ2-7, with 8 bases matching TRBD1. V trimming: 2 bases; J trimming: 4 bases; junction bases outside the gene matches: 4. Germline-derived CDR1 and CDR2 are MDHEN and SYDVKM. The CDR3 is 14 amino acids. The CDR3 region has the DNA TGTGCCAGCAGTTTAAGGCGGACAGGGTACGAGCAGTACTTC. Translating gives CASSLRRTGYEQYF.

The chain couples TRBV4-1 to TRBJ1-2; 9 nucleotides align to TRBD1. Trimming removed 3 bases from V and 4 bases from J; junction bases left unmatched: 12. This CDR3 spans 17 amino acids. Germline lookup yields CDR1 MGHRA and CDR2 YSYEKL. The chain's CDR3 is CASSHILPGQGSYGYTF. The CDR3 nucleotides read TGCGCCAGCAGCCATATCCTTCCGGGACAGGGATCCTATGGCTACACCTTC.

The J gene is TRBJ1-6, the V gene TRBV15; D gene ambiguous. With 0 bases removed from V and 9 bases from J, the gap between germline ends came to 21 bases. Germline V lookup: CDR1 LNHNV, CDR2 YYDKDF (reference sequence). The CDR3 loop spans 18 amino acids. This CDR3 is CATSRDPIGLRVSSPLHF. CDR3 DNA: TGTGCCACCAGCAGAGATCCAATTGGTTTGAGGGTTAGTTCACCCCTCCACTTT.

This clone was seen just once. The chain employs TRBV30 and TRBJ1-4; TRBD1 matches 7 bases. The CDR3 has 16 residues. J gave up 5 bases and V 2 bases, and 11 bases lay outside the gene matches. Germline V gives CDR1 GTSNPN, CDR2 SVGIG (reference sequence). The CDR3 DNA sequence: TGTGCCTGGAGTCCACCGAGGAGGGGGCTGAATGAAAAACTGTTTTTT. Amino acid sequence: CAWSPPRRGLNEKLFF.

The genes are TRBV6-5 and TRBJ2-7, with 9 bases aligning to TRBD1. Germline loops: CDR1 MNHEY, CDR2 SVGAGI. V lost 4 bases and J lost 2; bases outside the gene matches: 6. The CDR3 length is 15 residues. The CDR3 region is CASSLGGQGAYEQYF. In DNA form, the CDR3 reads TGTGCCAGCAGTTTGGGGGGACAGGGAGCCTACGAGCAGTACTTC.

The chain uses TRBV6-2 or TRBV6-3 and TRBJ2-7, with 8 bases aligning to TRBD2. Trimming took 2 bases from V and 3 from J; bases not matched to a gene: 21. Germline V gene data show CDR1 as MNHEY and CDR2 as SVGEGT. The length of the CDR3 is 20 residues. The CDR3 DNA is TGTGCCAGCAGTTACCCGGGGGGGTCGAGTCCCCGAACTGACCTCTACGAGCAGTACTTC. Its protein is CASSYPGGSSPRTDLYEQYF.

V usage is TRBV7-2 and J usage is TRBJ1-1; a weak D match, TRBD1 (5 bases). CDR1 and CDR2 (germline): SGHTA, FQGNSA. V was shortened by 4 bases and J by 0 bases, with 9 bases between the two germline ends. The CDR3 runs 14 residues. The CDR3 spells CASSSGLVNTEAFF. The CDR3 nucleotides are TGTGCCAGCAGCTCAGGGTTGGTGAACACTGAAGCTTTCTTT.

This chain joins TRBV10-3 and TRBJ1-3, with 8 bases aligning to TRBD1. The CDR3 is 16 residues long. Germline CDR1 ENHRY, CDR2 SYGVKD. V lost 4 bases and J lost 0; bases outside the gene matches: 5. The CDR3 bases are TGTGCCATCAGTGGTGGACAGGGCTACTCTGGAAACACCATATATTTT. Encoded protein: CAISGGQGYSGNTIYF.

This clone was observed once. The chain is built from TRBV27 and TRBJ1-1; tentative D call: TRBD1 (6 bases). The germline V gene has CDR1 MNHEY and CDR2 SMNVEV (reference sequence). CDR3 size: 16 residues. Trimming took off 0 bases at V and 0 bases at J, with 11 bases between the two ends. The CDR3 nucleotides are TGTGCCAGCAGTTTATCGGGGCAGGGGATGAACACTGAAGCTTTCTTT. Translated, it gives CASSLSGQGMNTEAFF.

The chain links TRBV29-1 to TRBJ2-1; TRBD2 agrees at 7 bases. J lost 9 bases, V lost 7 bases, and 9 bases had no gene match. Germline CDR1 reads SQVTM; CDR2 reads ANQGSEA. The CDR3 is 12 amino acids. This CDR3 is CSAPDPGGEQFF. CDR3 nucleotide sequence: TGCAGCGCCCCCGACCCGGGAGGTGAGCAGTTCTTC.

The genes are TRBV20-1 and TRBJ2-5; D may be TRBD1 (5 bases). CDR3 length: 11 amino acids. Trimming cost V 7 bases and J 2 bases, with 8 bases left between them. Germline V CDR1 and CDR2: DFQATT, SNEGSKA (reference sequence). The DNA of the CDR3 is TGCAGTGTACGGACACAAGAGACCCAGTACTTC. It encodes CSVRTQETQYF.

This chain joins TRBV9 and TRBJ2-3, with 9 nucleotides matching TRBD2. CDR1 and CDR2 (germline): SGDLS, YYNGEE. The junction had 5 bases not matched to a gene; V was cut back by 0 bases and J by 3 bases. The CDR3 consists of 16 residues. For the CDR3, the DNA is TGTGCCAGCAGCGTAGCTAGTCTAGCGGGGACAGATACGCAGTATTTT. This encodes CASSVASLAGTDTQYF.

This clone was seen a few times. The gene calls are TRBV7-2 and TRBJ2-3, with TRBD2 matching over 9 bases. This CDR3 region has 17 residues. Germline CDR1 reads SGHTA; CDR2 reads FQGNSA. V shed 3 bases and J 2 bases; nucleotides not matched to a gene: 9. CDR3 nucleotide sequence: TGTGCCAGCAGCTTTGGTTTGACTAGCGGTAACACAGATACGCAGTATTTT. Translated: CASSFGLTSGNTDTQYF.

CDR3: CASSQGGVRFF. The CDR3 bases are TGTGCCAGCAGCCAAGGCGGGGTTAGGTTCTTC. The gene calls are TRBV4-2 and TRBJ2-1; tentative D call: TRBD2 (6 bases). CDR3 size: 11 residues. The ends were cut back, 1 base at V and 15 bases at J, with 10 bases in the middle. The V gene's germline CDR1 is LGHNA and CDR2 YNFKEQ.

This clone was picked up one time. The chain couples TRBV13 to TRBJ2-1, with D maybe TRBD1 (6 bases). The V end lost 3 bases, the J end lost 1 base, and 13 bases lay between the germline ends. The CDR3 contains 16 residues. Germline lookup yields CDR1 PRHDT and CDR2 FYEKMQ (reference sequence). The CDR3 nucleotides read TGTGCCAGCAGCTTCCTCGCAGGGGCGTCCTACAATGAGCAGTTCTTC. It yields the protein CASSFLAGASYNEQFF.

J is TRBJ1-1 and V is TRBV4-1; D not resolved. Looked up from germline, CDR1 is MGHRA and CDR2 is YSYEKL. V was clipped by 1 base and J by 0 bases, with 9 bases between them. This CDR3 comprises 15 residues. The CDR3 nucleotides are TGCGCCAGCAGCCAAGTTGGCTCGTTGAACACTGAAGCTTTCTTT. Encoded protein: CASSQVGSLNTEAFF.

The chain has TRBV19 and TRBJ1-5, with D maybe TRBD1 (5 bases). Germline lookup yields CDR1 LNHDA and CDR2 SQIVND (reference sequence). V was trimmed by 0 bases and J by 7 bases, leaving 10 bases between them. The CDR3 extends over 14 amino acids. The CDR3 loop reads CASSIDRDFQPQHF. The DNA of the CDR3 is TGTGCCAGTAGTATAGACAGGGATTTCCAGCCCCAGCATTTT.

The chain uses TRBV3-1 (or the pseudogene TRBV3-2) and TRBJ2-2, with TRBD2 matching 8 bases. Germline CDR1 reads LGHDT; CDR2 reads YNNKEL (reference sequence). This CDR3 contains 15 residues. Losses at the gene ends were 4 bases for V and 4 bases for J; bases not matched to a gene: 5. CDR3 sequence reads: CASSPNGGGTGELFF. The DNA of the CDR3 is TGTGCCAGCAGCCCTAACGGGGGGGGCACCGGGGAGCTGTTTTTT.